This record looks at one T cell receptor beta chain sequence and its context. The target antigen is unknown. The germline gives CDR1 MNHNS, CDR2 SASEGT. The CDR3 loop spans 15 amino acids. Trimming removed 4 bases from V and 4 bases from J, with 16 bases in between. With 60 Vbeta and 13 Jbeta primers, the PCR was carried out. Profiled with immunoSEQ multiplex PCR; TCRdb holds only in-frame clones, not every one. In total, the table holds some 200,000 clones. This entry is derived from a study of cytomegalovirus exposure and HLA in healthy donors. Study results and caveats: What a later analysis showed was that several of the most significant clusters appeared linked to common viral pathogens.

The J gene is TRBJ1-2, the V gene TRBV6-1; D possibly corresponds to TRBD1 (5 bases). The sample comprised PBMCs. The sequence came from a man in his thirties or forties in good health and CMV-seronegative. CDR3: CASSAGEGASYGYTF. The CDR3 DNA sequence: TGTGCCAGCAGTGCTGGCGAAGGGGCTAGCTATGGCTACACCTTC.